These T cell receptor beta chains were read from a single sample in a study of control samples from healthy donors and cancer patients. Method: immunoSEQ multiplex PCR; TCRdb's copy keeps in-frame clones and lacks some. This table has around 14,000 clones, roughly 80% appearing once. The sequencing sample was made of formalin-fixed, paraffin-embedded tissue. These receptors came from a female donor with lung cancer. Both conserved end residues are part of each CDR3. The order of the fields is clone size, J gene, V gene, D gene, CDR3 protein, CDR3 DNA. The D gene is left open where the match is weak. Not all rows give a size; the values are once, few, many and, for expanded clones, a class.

>.|TRBJ2-7|TRBV19|.
CASSISSNHYEQYF
TGTGCCAGTAGTATTAGTAGCAACCACTACGAGCAGTACTTC
>.|TRBJ1-3|TRBV6-5|.
CASRVGPGNTIYF
TGTGCCAGCAGAGTGGGGCCTGGAAACACCATATATTTT
>.|TRBJ2-5|TRBV4-3|TRBD2
CASSRGLAGAETQYF
TGCGCCAGCAGCCGGGGACTAGCGGGGGCGGAGACCCAGTACTTC
>.|TRBJ1-2|TRBV14|.
CASSQVSGSYGYTF
TGTGCCAGCAGCCAAGTCTCAGGTTCCTATGGCTACACCTTC
>.|TRBJ2-5|TRBV19|TRBD2
CASSIGGVKETQYF
TGTGCCAGTAGTATTGGGGGGGTTAAAGAGACCCAGTACTTC
>few|TRBJ2-4|TRBV4-3|.
CASSQEPGAAKNIQYF
TGCGCCAGCAGCCAAGAGCCAGGGGCGGCCAAAAACATTCAGTACTTC
>.|TRBJ1-2|TRBV6-1|.
CASSVRLSAGGYGYTF
TGTGCCAGCAGTGTCCGGTTATCCGCGGGGGGATATGGCTACACCTTC
>.|TRBJ2-5|TRBV5-1|.
CASSLDSRETQYF
TGCGCCAGCAGCTTGGACTCGAGGGAGACCCAGTACTTC
>few|TRBJ1-5|TRBV19|TRBD1
CASSSPPTGRQPQHF
TGTGCCAGTAGTTCCCCCCCGACAGGGCGTCAGCCCCAGCATTTT
>.|TRBJ2-3|TRBV5-1|TRBD2
CASSWGTSGGPDTQYF
TGCGCCAGCAGCTGGGGGACTAGCGGGGGCCCAGATACGCAGTATTTT
>few|TRBJ1-4|TRBV18|.
CASSPSQVVREKLFF
TGTGCCAGCTCACCCAGTCAGGTCGTCCGGGAAAAACTGTTTTTT
>few|TRBJ1-1|TRBV2|.
CASSEGVNTEAFF
TGTGCCAGCAGTGAAGGGGTGAACACTGAAGCTTTCTTT
>.|TRBJ1-2|TRBV5-8|.
CASSLGFGYTF
TGTGCCAGCAGCTTGGGGTTCGGCTACACCTTC
>once|TRBJ2-5|TRBV11-2|.
CASRERGSETQYF
TGTGCCAGCAGGGAACGTGGTTCGGAGACCCAGTACTTC
>.|TRBJ2-7|TRBV3-1/TRBV3-2|.
CASSRRGGEGEQYF
TGTGCCAGCAGCCGCCGAGGAGGGGAAGGCGAGCAGTACTTC
>.|TRBJ1-1|TRBV28|.
CASSLMDTEAFF
TGTGCCAGCAGTTTAATGGACACTGAAGCTTTCTTT
>.|TRBJ2-7|TRBV29-1|.
CSVESVGEQYF
TGCAGCGTTGAAAGCGTCGGCGAGCAGTACTTC
>.|TRBJ2-3|TRBV7-8|.
CASSVTDTQYF
TGTGCCAGCAGTGTGACAGATACGCAGTATTTT
>.|TRBJ1-1|TRBV10-3|.
CAISETGRMNTEAFF
TGTGCCATCAGTGAGACTGGACGGATGAACACTGAAGCTTTCTTT